Below, 5 T cell receptor beta chains from the same sample are listed, as sequenced in a study of monozygotic twins with cystic fibrosis. The protocol was immunoSEQ multiplex PCR, while the TCRdb copy is restricted to in-frame clones and leaves out a portion. The top ten hold less than 0.9% of the sample, which has around 34,000 clones, approximately 70% seen once. The source material was blood. Every receptor here comes from a girl aged 5 to 17 with cystic fibrosis.

The genes are TRBV7-2 and TRBJ2-1, with D uncertain. CDR1 is SGHTA and CDR2 is FQGNSA in the germline V gene. Trimming shortened V by 1 base and J by 3 bases, and 13 bases separated the two germline ends. This CDR3 is built from 16 residues. In DNA form, the CDR3 reads TGTGCCAGCAGCTTAGGGGCCTTAGGGATCTACAATGAGCAGTTCTTC. Protein product: CASSLGALGIYNEQFF. Complete variable domain (other parts from reference TRBV7-2 and TRBJ2-1): GAGVSQSPSNKVTEKGKDVELRCDPISGHTALYWYRQSLGQGLEFLIYFQGNSAPDKSGLPSDRFSAERTGGSVSTLTIQRTQQEDSAVYLCASSLGALGIYNEQFFGPGTRLTVL.

The CDR3 bases are TGTGCCAGCAGCTTGGGGCTGGGGAACCAGCCCCAGCATTTT. It specifies CASSLGLGNQPQHF. The chain couples TRBV5-6 to TRBJ1-5, with D unclear. Trimming stripped 0 bases from V and 7 bases from J, with 11 bases between. The germline V gene encodes CDR1 SGHDT and CDR2 YYEEEE. CDR3 length equals 14 residues.

V usage is TRBV4-1 and J usage is TRBJ1-1; D call uncertain. The CDR3 is 14 amino acids. V shed 0 bases and J shed 5 bases, with 10 bases lying between them. Germline values: CDR1 MGHRA, CDR2 YSYEKL. The CDR3 coding sequence is TGCGCCAGCAGCCAAGATTGGACCCAGACTGAAGCTTTCTTT. Translation: CASSQDWTQTEAFF.

V and J are TRBV25-1 and TRBJ1-2, with D possibly being TRBD1 (5 bases). Trimming removed 4 bases from V and 8 bases from J, with 8 bases in between. Germline CDR1 is MGHDK and CDR2 is SYGVNS. The CDR3 runs to 11 residues. The CDR3 bases are TGTGCCAGCAGTGGGGGGAACGGCTACACCTTC. Encoded protein: CASSGGNGYTF.

J is TRBJ1-5 and V is TRBV21-1; whether TRBD1, the table's D call, matches the DNA was not checked. TRBV21-1 is termed a pseudogene. This CDR3 spans 18 amino acids. The CDR3 reads CASSKRDRGWYSNQPQHF. The CDR3, as DNA: TGTGCCAGCAGCAAACGGGACAGGGGGTGGTATAGCAATCAGCCCCAGCATTTT.